A selection of T cell receptor beta chains follows, all from one sample in a study of T cells after yellow fever vaccination. In TCRdb, the 5' RACE reads were re-called with MiXCR into one record per CDR3 protein. Counted here are tens of thousands of distinct CDR3 sequences, approximately 7.5% occurring once; the ten biggest clones make up 41%. Sequenced material: CD8+ T cells sorted from PBMCs, taken on the day of the yellow fever booster vaccination. The receptors originated from a man aged 30-40 years who received the YFV17D yellow fever vaccine. Each CDR3 is given with its conserved first and last residue. A D gene is named only where the DNA matches it firmly. The listing skips clone size in some rows; elsewhere it reads once, few, many or a size class.

-,TRBJ2-7,-,TRBV19,CASSPAVSGYEQYF,TGTGCCAGTAGCCCAGCAGTGAGTGGCTACGAGCAGTACTTC
-,TRBJ2-1,-,TRBV2,CASTPSSRNEQFF,TGTGCCAGCACTCCTAGCTCGAGGAATGAGCAGTTCTTC
-,TRBJ1-1,TRBD1,TRBV12-3/TRBV12-4,CASSLRQGSTEAFF,TGTGCCAGCAGTCTTAGACAGGGTTCCACTGAAGCTTTCTTT
many,TRBJ1-2,TRBD1,TRBV6-2/TRBV6-3,CASSYSSLLGQGGGYTF,TGTGCCAGCAGTTACTCGAGCCTCCTTGGACAGGGAGGAGGCTACACCTTC
-,TRBJ2-3,-,TRBV28,CASSSLGTPDVADTQYF,TGTGCCAGCAGTTCTCTCGGAACCCCCGATGTAGCAGATACGCAGTATTTT
-,TRBJ2-7,-,TRBV6-5,CASSYSGPSYEQYF,TGTGCCAGCAGTTACTCGGGCCCTTCCTACGAGCAGTACTTC
many,TRBJ2-7,TRBD1,TRBV20-1,CSVRGGYRTYMDEQYF,TGCAGTGTCCGAGGGGGCTACCGGACTTATATGGACGAGCAGTACTTC
-,TRBJ2-2,TRBD1,TRBV6-1,CASTGAGTATNTGELFF,TGTGCCAGCACCGGGGCCGGGACAGCCACGAACACCGGGGAGCTGTTTTTT
many,TRBJ2-2,-,TRBV10-2,CASRQGGTGELFF,TGCGCCAGCCGACAGGGAGGCACCGGGGAGCTGTTTTTT
few,TRBJ2-1,TRBD2,TRBV6-6,CASSLRGDNEQFF,TGTGCCAGCAGTTTACGGGGGGACAATGAGCAGTTCTTC
-,TRBJ2-7,-,TRBV7-2,CASSLAQSLFYEQYF,TGTGCCAGCAGCTTAGCGCAGTCCCTTTTCTACGAGCAGTACTTC
-,TRBJ2-1,-,TRBV15,CATGNRTGTYNEQFF,TGTGCCACCGGGAACCGGACTGGCACCTACAATGAGCAGTTCTTC